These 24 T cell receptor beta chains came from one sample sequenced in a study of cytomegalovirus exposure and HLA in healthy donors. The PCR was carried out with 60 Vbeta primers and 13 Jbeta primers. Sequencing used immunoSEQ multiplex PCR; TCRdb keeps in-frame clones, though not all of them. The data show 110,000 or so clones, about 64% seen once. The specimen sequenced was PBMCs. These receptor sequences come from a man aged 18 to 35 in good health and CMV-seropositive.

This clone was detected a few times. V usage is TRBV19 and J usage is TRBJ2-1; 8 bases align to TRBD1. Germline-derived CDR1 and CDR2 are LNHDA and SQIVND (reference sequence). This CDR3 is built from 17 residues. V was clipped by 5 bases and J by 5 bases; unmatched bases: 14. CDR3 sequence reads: CASSYPTGVGGNNEQFF. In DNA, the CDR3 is TGTGCCAGTAGTTACCCGACAGGGGTTGGCGGGAACAATGAGCAGTTCTTC.

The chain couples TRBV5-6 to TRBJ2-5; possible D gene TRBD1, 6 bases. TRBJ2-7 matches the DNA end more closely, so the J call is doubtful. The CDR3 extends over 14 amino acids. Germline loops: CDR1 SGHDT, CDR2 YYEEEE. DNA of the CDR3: TGTGCCAGCACCCCCCTAGGGGACACCTACGAGCAGTACTTC. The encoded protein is CASTPLGDTYEQYF.

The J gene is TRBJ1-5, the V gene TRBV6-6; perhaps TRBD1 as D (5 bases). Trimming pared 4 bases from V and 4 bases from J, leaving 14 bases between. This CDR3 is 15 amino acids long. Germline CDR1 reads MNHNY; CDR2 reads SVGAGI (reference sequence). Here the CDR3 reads CASSSGDSTNQPQHF. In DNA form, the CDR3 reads TGTGCCAGCAGTTCTGGAGACAGTACGAATCAGCCCCAGCATTTT.

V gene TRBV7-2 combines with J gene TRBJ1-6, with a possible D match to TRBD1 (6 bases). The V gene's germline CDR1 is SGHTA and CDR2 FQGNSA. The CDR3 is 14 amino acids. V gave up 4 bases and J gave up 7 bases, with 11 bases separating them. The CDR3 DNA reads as TGTGCCAGCAGCTCCAGGGGTATAAATTCACCCCTCCACTTT. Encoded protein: CASSSRGINSPLHF. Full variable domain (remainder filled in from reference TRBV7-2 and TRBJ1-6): GAGVSQSPSNKVTEKGKDVELRCDPISGHTALYWYRQSLGQGLEFLIYFQGNSAPDKSGLPSDRFSAERTGGSVSTLTIQRTQQEDSAVYLCASSSRGINSPLHFGNGTRLTVT.

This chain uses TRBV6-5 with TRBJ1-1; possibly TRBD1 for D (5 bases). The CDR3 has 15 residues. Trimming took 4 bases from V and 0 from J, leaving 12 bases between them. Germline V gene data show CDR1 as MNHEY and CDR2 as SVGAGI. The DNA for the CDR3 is TGTGCCAGCAGTTTCCTACAGGCCCTGAACACTGAAGCTTTCTTT. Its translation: CASSFLQALNTEAFF.

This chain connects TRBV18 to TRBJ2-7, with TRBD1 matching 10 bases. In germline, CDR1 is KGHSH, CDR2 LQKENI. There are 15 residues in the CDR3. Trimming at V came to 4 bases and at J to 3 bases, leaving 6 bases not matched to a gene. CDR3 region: CASSQTGTGDYEQYV. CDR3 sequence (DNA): TGTGCCAGCTCACAAACCGGGACAGGGGACTACGAGCAGTACGTC.

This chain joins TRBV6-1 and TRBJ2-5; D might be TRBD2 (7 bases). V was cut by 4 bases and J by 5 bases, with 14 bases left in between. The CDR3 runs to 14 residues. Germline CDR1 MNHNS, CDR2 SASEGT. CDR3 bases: TGTGCCAGCAGTGCTGGGGGGGGCTGGGAGACCCAGTACTTC. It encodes CASSAGGGWETQYF.

CDR3 DNA sequence: TGTGCCAGCAGCTTTTTAGCGGGGGGCCTCTACAATGAGCAGTTCTTC. Protein product: CASSFLAGGLYNEQFF. The V call is TRBV5-6, the J call TRBJ2-1, with 10 bases identical to TRBD2. Germline V gene lookup returns CDR1 SGHDT and CDR2 YYEEEE. The CDR3 contains 16 residues. V lost 2 bases and J lost 3; bases outside the gene matches: 5.

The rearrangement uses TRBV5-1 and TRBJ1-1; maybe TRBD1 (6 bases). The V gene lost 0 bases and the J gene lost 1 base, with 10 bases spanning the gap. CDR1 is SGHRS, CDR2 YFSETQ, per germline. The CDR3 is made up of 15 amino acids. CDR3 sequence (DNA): TGCGCCAGCAGCTTGGCGAGACAGGCGAACACTGAAGCTTTCTTT. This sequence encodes CASSLARQANTEAFF.

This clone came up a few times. DNA for the CDR3: TGCGCCAGCAGCAGAAGCGGGAACACCGGGGAGCTGTTTTTT. It encodes CASSRSGNTGELFF. The chain is built from TRBV5-1 and TRBJ2-2; tentatively, D is TRBD2 (5 bases). The V end was cut by 4 bases, the J end by 1 base, with 8 bases between. Germline CDR1 is SGHRS and CDR2 is YFSETQ. The CDR3 is 14 amino acids.

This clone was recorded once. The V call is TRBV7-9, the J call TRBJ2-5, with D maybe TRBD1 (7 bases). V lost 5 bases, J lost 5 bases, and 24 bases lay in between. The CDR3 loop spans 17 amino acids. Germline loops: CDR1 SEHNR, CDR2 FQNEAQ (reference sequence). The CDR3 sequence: CASSPGGPTGRLETQYF. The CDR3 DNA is TGTGCCAGCAGCCCCGGCGGGCCGACAGGGAGGTTGGAGACCCAGTACTTC.

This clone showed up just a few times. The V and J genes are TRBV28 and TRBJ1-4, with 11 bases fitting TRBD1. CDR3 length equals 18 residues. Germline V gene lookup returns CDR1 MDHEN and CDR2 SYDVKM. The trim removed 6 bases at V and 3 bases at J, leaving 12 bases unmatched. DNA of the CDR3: TGTGCCAGCAGCGTAGATCGGGACAGGGGGTTACCTAATGAAAAACTGTTTTTT. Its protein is CASSVDRDRGLPNEKLFF.

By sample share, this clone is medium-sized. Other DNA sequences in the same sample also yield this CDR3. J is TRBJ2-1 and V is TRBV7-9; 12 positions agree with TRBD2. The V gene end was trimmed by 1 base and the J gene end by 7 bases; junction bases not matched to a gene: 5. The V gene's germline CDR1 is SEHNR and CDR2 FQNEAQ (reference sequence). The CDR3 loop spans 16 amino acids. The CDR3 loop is CASSLGLAGGRNEQFF. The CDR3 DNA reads TGTGCCAGCAGCTTAGGGCTAGCGGGGGGGCGGAATGAGCAGTTCTTC.

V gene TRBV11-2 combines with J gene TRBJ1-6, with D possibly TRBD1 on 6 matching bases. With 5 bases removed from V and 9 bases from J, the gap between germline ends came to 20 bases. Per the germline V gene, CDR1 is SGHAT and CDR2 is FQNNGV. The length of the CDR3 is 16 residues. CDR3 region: CASSPRPRDKLSPLHF. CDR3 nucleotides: TGTGCCAGCAGCCCCCGACCCCGGGACAAACTTTCACCCCTCCACTTT.

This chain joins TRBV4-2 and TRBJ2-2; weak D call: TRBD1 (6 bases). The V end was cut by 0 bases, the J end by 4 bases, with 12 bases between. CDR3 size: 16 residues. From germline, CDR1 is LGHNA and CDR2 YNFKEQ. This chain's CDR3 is CASSQEGAWGTGELFF. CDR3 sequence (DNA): TGTGCCAGCAGCCAAGAGGGGGCTTGGGGCACCGGGGAGCTGTTTTTT.

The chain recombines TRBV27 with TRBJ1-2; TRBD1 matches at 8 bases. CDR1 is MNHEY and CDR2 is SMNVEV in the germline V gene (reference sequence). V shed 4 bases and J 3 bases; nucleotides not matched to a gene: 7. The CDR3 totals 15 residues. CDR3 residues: CASSSGQGLDYGYTF. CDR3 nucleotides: TGTGCCAGCAGTTCCGGACAGGGATTAGACTATGGCTACACCTTC.

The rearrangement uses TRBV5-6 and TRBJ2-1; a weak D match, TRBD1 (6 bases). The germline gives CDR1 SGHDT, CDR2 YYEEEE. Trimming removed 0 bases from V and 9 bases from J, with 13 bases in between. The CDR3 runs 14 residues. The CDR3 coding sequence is TGTGCCAGCAGCTTGGCCGAGGGGGTACGTGAGCAGTTCTTC. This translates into CASSLAEGVREQFF.

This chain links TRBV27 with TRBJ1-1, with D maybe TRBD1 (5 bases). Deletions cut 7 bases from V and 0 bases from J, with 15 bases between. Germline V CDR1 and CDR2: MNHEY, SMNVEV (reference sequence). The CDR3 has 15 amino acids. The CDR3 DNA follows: TGTGCCAGCATGCGGCAGGGTCATATGAACACTGAAGCTTTCTTT. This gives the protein CASMRQGHMNTEAFF.

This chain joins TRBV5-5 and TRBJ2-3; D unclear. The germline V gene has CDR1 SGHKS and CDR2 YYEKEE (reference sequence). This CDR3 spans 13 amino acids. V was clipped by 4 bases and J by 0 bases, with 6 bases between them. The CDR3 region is CASSPPSTDTQYF. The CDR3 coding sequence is TGTGCCAGCAGCCCCCCTAGCACAGATACGCAGTATTTT.

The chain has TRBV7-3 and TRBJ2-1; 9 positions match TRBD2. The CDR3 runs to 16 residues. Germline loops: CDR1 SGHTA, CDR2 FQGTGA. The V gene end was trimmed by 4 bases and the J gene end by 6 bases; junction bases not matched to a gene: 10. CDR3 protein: CASSSPGLATGNEQFF. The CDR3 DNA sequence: TGTGCCAGCAGCTCCCCGGGACTAGCTACTGGCAATGAGCAGTTCTTC.

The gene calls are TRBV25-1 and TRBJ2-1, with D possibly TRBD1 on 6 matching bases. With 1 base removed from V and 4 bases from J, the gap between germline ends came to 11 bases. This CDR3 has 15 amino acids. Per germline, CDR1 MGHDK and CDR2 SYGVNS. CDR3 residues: CASSESGGQYNEQFF. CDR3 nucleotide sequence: TGTGCCAGCAGTGAATCCGGCGGACAGTACAATGAGCAGTTCTTC.

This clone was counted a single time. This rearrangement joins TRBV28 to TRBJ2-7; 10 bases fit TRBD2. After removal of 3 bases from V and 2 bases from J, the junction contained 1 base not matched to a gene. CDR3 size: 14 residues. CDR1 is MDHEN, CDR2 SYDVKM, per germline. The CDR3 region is CASSFSGGAYEQYV. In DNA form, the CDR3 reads TGTGCCAGCAGTTTCAGCGGGGGGGCCTACGAGCAGTACGTC.

The CDR3 loop is CASNTPGQGARNSPLHF. Written as DNA, the CDR3 is TGTGCCAGCAATACTCCGGGACAGGGGGCTCGGAATTCACCCCTCCACTTT. J is TRBJ1-6 and V is TRBV28; 12 positions match TRBD1. The CDR3 has 17 residues. Germline trimming cut 7 bases from V and 7 bases from J; bases unmatched to any gene: 11. Germline-derived CDR1 and CDR2 are MDHEN and SYDVKM.

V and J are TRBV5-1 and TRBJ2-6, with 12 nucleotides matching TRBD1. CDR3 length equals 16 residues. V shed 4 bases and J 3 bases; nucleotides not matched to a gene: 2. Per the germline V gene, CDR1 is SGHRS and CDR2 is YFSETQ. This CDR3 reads CASSGTGGGGANVLTF. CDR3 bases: TGCGCCAGCAGCGGGACAGGGGGCGGTGGGGCCAACGTCCTGACTTTC.